One sample yielded the 31 T cell receptor beta chains listed below, sequenced in a study of Tregs in tolerant kidney transplant recipients. Assay: immunoSEQ multiplex PCR; the TCRdb copy retains only in-frame clones and omits some. The data contain around 98,000 clones, approximately 93% of them singletons. The input for sequencing was CD4+ T cells from blood, taken before the transplant. The receptors come from a human donor who received a combined kidney and bone marrow transplant.

The chain joins TRBV19 to TRBJ2-1; TRBD2 agrees at 7 bases. The CDR3 has 15 residues. V shed 3 bases and J 2 bases; nucleotides not matched to a gene: 4. CDR1 is LNHDA and CDR2 is SQIVND in the germline V gene (reference sequence). CDR3 protein: CASSILGGAYNEQFF. CDR3 nucleotide sequence: TGTGCCAGTAGTATCCTGGGAGGGGCCTACAATGAGCAGTTCTTC.

V usage is TRBV5-1 and J usage is TRBJ2-7; D is possibly TRBD1 (8 bases). Germline V gene data show CDR1 as SGHRS and CDR2 as YFSETQ. V gave up 4 bases and J gave up 4 bases, with 24 bases separating them. The CDR3 contains 17 residues. The CDR3 bases are TGCGCCAGCAGCAGGATAAGCACAGGGGGAGGGGGATACGAGCAGTACTTC. Translating it yields CASSRISTGGGGYEQYF.

This clone was observed a single time. The V and J genes are TRBV11-2 and TRBJ2-3; TRBD2 matches 13 bases. This CDR3 region has 17 residues. V lost 4 bases to trimming and J lost 7 bases; unmatched junction nucleotides: 11. The germline gives CDR1 SGHAT, CDR2 FQNNGV. CDR3 DNA sequence: TGTGCCAGCAGCTCGGGACTAGCGGGATCCCCCGGAAATACGCAGTATTTT. Translated: CASSSGLAGSPGNTQYF.

V and J are TRBV19 and TRBJ1-6; possible D gene TRBD1, 5 bases. The CDR3 is made up of 15 amino acids. The germline gives CDR1 LNHDA, CDR2 SQIVND (reference sequence). The V gene lost 9 bases and the J gene lost 0 bases, with 12 bases spanning the gap. CDR3 DNA sequence: TGTGCCAGCTCGTACAGGAGCTCCTATAATTCACCCCTCCACTTT. This codes for CASSYRSSYNSPLHF.

This chain links TRBV30 with TRBJ2-2; weak D call: TRBD2 (6 bases). The CDR3 has 16 amino acids. Between the trimmed V and J ends, which lost 3 bases and 4 bases, there was a span of 18 bases. In germline, CDR1 is GTSNPN, CDR2 SVGIG (reference sequence). The DNA of the CDR3 is TGTGCCTGGAGCCCTACGGACGGAGGGAGCACCGGGGAGCTGTTTTTT. Translated: CAWSPTDGGSTGELFF.

This chain links TRBV6-5 with TRBJ2-3; D unresolved. CDR1 MNHEY and CDR2 SVGAGI come from the germline V gene. Trimming shortened V by 0 bases and J by 6 bases, and 13 bases separated the two germline ends. The CDR3 is made up of 15 amino acids. CDR3 amino acids: CASSYSRLMSDTQYF. CDR3 DNA: TGTGCCAGCAGTTACTCGCGCTTAATGTCGGATACGCAGTATTTT.

The chain couples TRBV18 to TRBJ2-3, with 8 nucleotides matching TRBD1. From germline, CDR1 is KGHSH and CDR2 LQKENI. V shed 1 base and J 4 bases; nucleotides not matched to a gene: 10. This CDR3 is 17 amino acids long. The CDR3 DNA sequence: TGTGCCAGCTCACCACGAATCGGGACAGGTGGGCCAGATACGCAGTATTTT. Its translation: CASSPRIGTGGPDTQYF.

The rearrangement uses TRBV11-2 and TRBJ2-2; 12 nucleotides agree with TRBD2. The CDR3 runs to 18 residues. J was trimmed by 3 bases and V by 5 bases; bases with no gene match: 10. The V gene's germline CDR1 is SGHAT and CDR2 FQNNGV. The CDR3 region has the DNA TGTGCCAGCAGCCCCGTCCCTCTAGCGGGAGGGGACACCGGGGAGCTGTTTTTT. Its translation: CASSPVPLAGGDTGELFF.

J is TRBJ1-4 and V is TRBV25-1; TRBD1 matches 9 bases. This CDR3 region has 15 residues. The V segment lost 8 bases and the J segment 7 bases; nucleotides outside the gene matches: 11. Germline-derived CDR1 and CDR2 are MGHDK and SYGVNS. The CDR3 coding sequence is TGTGCCAGCCGGGGACAGGGTTCCCGGGCTGAAAAACTGTTTTTT. Amino acid sequence: CASRGQGSRAEKLFF.

This chain links TRBV29-1 with TRBJ1-1, with 7 bases fitting TRBD1. Trimming at V came to 3 bases and at J to 6 bases, leaving 7 bases not matched to a gene. CDR1 is SQVTM and CDR2 is ANQGSEA in the germline V gene. There are 13 residues in the CDR3. CDR3 nucleotides: TGCAGCGTTGACACCGGGACAGCAGCTGAAGCTTTCTTT. This encodes CSVDTGTAAEAFF.

V gene TRBV6-1 combines with J gene TRBJ2-4; D is uncertain. CDR1 and CDR2 from the germline V gene are MNHNS and SASEGT. The CDR3 spans 13 residues. Trimming cost V 4 bases and J 0 bases, with 4 bases left between them. CDR3 sequence reads: CASSVLAKNIQYF. In DNA, the CDR3 is TGTGCCAGCAGTGTCCTAGCCAAAAACATTCAGTACTTC.

The chain joins TRBV15 to TRBJ1-1, with unresolved D. CDR3 length: 15 amino acids. Germline CDR1 LNHNV, CDR2 YYDKDF (reference sequence). Trimming shortened V by 0 bases and J by 0 bases, and 8 bases separated the two germline ends. CDR3 region: CATSRDREMNTEAFF. CDR3 DNA sequence: TGTGCCACCAGCAGAGATCGGGAAATGAACACTGAAGCTTTCTTT.

The chain combines TRBV4-3 with TRBJ2-1; 8 bases map to TRBD2. Unmatched junction bases numbered 13, after V lost 0 bases and J lost 9 bases. The CDR3 runs to 17 residues. CDR1 and CDR2 from the germline V gene are LGHNA and YSLEER. In nucleotides, the CDR3 is TGCGCCAGCAGCCAAGATCGAGGCGGGGGGCCAGTACCTGAGCAGTTCTTC. Its protein product is CASSQDRGGGPVPEQFF.

This clone was observed once. V gene TRBV2 combines with J gene TRBJ2-3; no reliable D call. Trimming removed 6 bases from V and 5 bases from J, with 6 bases in between. The CDR3 is made up of 11 amino acids. Germline values: CDR1 SNHLY, CDR2 FYNNEI. CDR3 nucleotide sequence: TGTGCCAGCAGACAGCTAGATACGCAGTATTTT. This codes for CASRQLDTQYF.

This clone was seen a few times. CDR3 sequence reads: CASSPLDRGEGYTF. CDR3 coding DNA: TGTGCCAGCAGCCCCCTCGACAGGGGGGAGGGCTACACCTTC. This chain links TRBV7-2 with TRBJ1-2; 9 nucleotides align to TRBD1. Losses at the gene ends were 5 bases for V and 8 bases for J; bases not matched to a gene: 9. The CDR3 runs 14 residues. Per germline, CDR1 SGHTA and CDR2 FQGNSA.

The chain employs TRBV7-9 and TRBJ2-1, with 9 bases lining up with TRBD2. The germline gives CDR1 SEHNR, CDR2 FQNEAQ (reference sequence). Germline trimming cut 2 bases from V and 5 bases from J; bases unmatched to any gene: 7. The CDR3 extends over 16 amino acids. The chain's CDR3 is CASSLSLAGSHNEQFF. The CDR3 DNA sequence: TGTGCCAGCAGCTTATCGCTAGCGGGATCTCACAATGAGCAGTTCTTC.

V and J are TRBV4-2 and TRBJ2-3, with TRBD2 matching over 8 bases. The CDR3 totals 16 residues. Germline-derived CDR1 and CDR2 are LGHNA and YNFKEQ. Losses at the gene ends were 4 bases for V and 3 bases for J; bases not matched to a gene: 9. The CDR3 reads CASSLAGTRGTDTQYF. The CDR3 DNA sequence: TGTGCCAGCAGCCTTGCCGGGACTAGGGGTACAGATACGCAGTATTTT.

The chain links TRBV6-6 to TRBJ2-3, with D perhaps matching TRBD2 (6 bases). The CDR3 extends over 14 amino acids. CDR1 and CDR2 (germline): MNHNY, SVGAGI (reference sequence). V shed 2 bases and J shed 1 base, with 7 bases lying between them. The CDR3 spells CASSYGTRTDTQYF. The CDR3 DNA reads TGTGCCAGCAGTTACGGGACTCGCACAGATACGCAGTATTTT.

The V and J genes are TRBV11-2 and TRBJ2-5, with 9 bases matching TRBD2. Germline assignment: CDR1 SGHAT and CDR2 FQNNGV. The CDR3 covers 15 residues. The V gene end was trimmed by 5 bases and the J gene end by 4 bases; junction bases not matched to a gene: 8. CDR3 amino acids: CASSPSSGARETQYF. In DNA, the CDR3 is TGTGCCAGCAGCCCGTCTAGCGGGGCGCGAGAGACCCAGTACTTC.

CDR3 DNA sequence: TGTGCCACAGGGTTGGGGGGAAAGGGACAGGGTAGAGGGCCCCAGCATTTT. It yields the protein CATGLGGKGQGRGPQHF. The chain carries TRBV7-2 and TRBJ1-5, with 9 bases identical to TRBD1. Germline CDR1 SGHTA, CDR2 FQGNSA. The CDR3 is made up of 17 amino acids. Trimming at V came to 10 bases and at J to 9 bases, leaving 22 bases not matched to a gene.

The chain has TRBV9 and TRBJ2-7, with 8 bases lining up with TRBD2. The CDR3 spans 15 residues. V shed 0 bases, J shed 1 base, and the junction held 3 bases outside the gene matches. The germline V gene has CDR1 SGDLS and CDR2 YYNGEE. The CDR3 protein is CASSVGREVSYEQYF. In DNA, the CDR3 is TGTGCCAGCAGCGTAGGGCGGGAGGTGTCCTACGAGCAGTACTTC. Supplemented by reference TRBV9 and TRBJ2-7, the full variable domain reads DSGVTQTPKHLITATGQRVTLRCSPRSGDLSVYWYQQSLDQGLQFLIQYYNGEERAKGNILERFSAQQFPDLHSELNLSSLELGDSALYFCASSVGREVSYEQYFGPGTRLTVT.

The CDR3 loop reads CASSLIGLQGAETQYF. In nucleotides, the CDR3 is TGTGCCAGCAGCTTAATTGGGCTACAGGGGGCAGAGACCCAGTACTTC. The rearrangement uses TRBV11-2 and TRBJ2-5; 9 nucleotides agree with TRBD1. The CDR3 is made up of 16 amino acids. The germline V gene has CDR1 SGHAT and CDR2 FQNNGV. The V and J ends lost 2 bases and 4 bases, in that order; junction bases with no gene match: 8.

The V call is TRBV6-5, the J call TRBJ1-2, with 9 bases matching TRBD1. V shed 6 bases, J shed 6 bases, and the junction held 8 bases outside the gene matches. Looked up from germline, CDR1 is MNHEY and CDR2 is SVGAGI. The CDR3 totals 14 residues. Here the CDR3 reads CASSRGQGTHGYTF. The CDR3 DNA follows: TGTGCCAGCAGCCGGGGACAGGGCACCCATGGCTACACCTTC.

This sequence joins TRBV5-1 and TRBJ2-1, with TRBD1 matching 10 bases. Germline lookup yields CDR1 SGHRS and CDR2 YFSETQ. CDR3 length: 15 residues. J was trimmed by 6 bases and V by 3 bases; bases with no gene match: 6. The CDR3 region has the DNA TGCGCCAGCAGCTCCGGGACAGGGGTCTTCAATGAGCAGTTCTTC. This encodes CASSSGTGVFNEQFF. Combining the CDR3 with reference TRBV5-1 and TRBJ2-1 gives the whole variable domain KAGVTQTPRYLIKTRGQQVTLSCSPISGHRSVSWYQQTPGQGLQFLFEYFSETQRNKGNFPGRFSGRQFSNSRSEMNVSTLELGDSALYLCASSSGTGVFNEQFFGPGTRLTVL.

This chain connects TRBV7-2 to TRBJ1-2; D uncertain. Deletions cut 0 bases from V and 3 bases from J, with 5 bases between. The CDR3 totals 13 residues. CDR1 is SGHTA and CDR2 is FQGNSA in the germline V gene. The CDR3: CASSLARDYGYTF. The CDR3 DNA reads as TGTGCCAGCAGCTTAGCGCGGGACTATGGCTACACCTTC.

CDR3 bases: TGTGCCAGCTCACCATCTAGCGGGGCAAGCCAGATGGCCCAGTACTTC. Translated: CASSPSSGASQMAQYF. The rearrangement joins TRBV18 to TRBJ2-5; TRBD2 aligns across 9 bases. The CDR3 is 16 amino acids. Germline lookup yields CDR1 KGHSH and CDR2 LQKENI. After removal of 2 bases from V and 9 bases from J, the junction contained 13 bases not matched to a gene.

The chain uses TRBV30 and TRBJ1-3; no definite D call. The CDR3 spans 12 residues. CDR1 GTSNPN and CDR2 SVGIG come from the germline V gene (reference sequence). The V and J ends lost 2 bases and 4 bases respectively, with 6 bases between them. CDR3 region: CAWSNQGNTIYF. The CDR3 nucleotides are TGTGCCTGGAGTAACCAGGGAAACACCATATATTTT.

This clone was detected once. The genes are TRBV11-2 and TRBJ2-1, with D unresolved. Germline CDR1 reads SGHAT; CDR2 reads FQNNGV. The CDR3 spans 13 residues. The V end lost 0 bases, the J end lost 5 bases, and 5 bases lay between the germline ends. The CDR3 DNA reads as TGTGCCAGCAGCTTAGACCAGAACAATGAGCAGTTCTTC. It codes for CASSLDQNNEQFF.

V usage is TRBV5-5 and J usage is TRBJ1-5; 8 bases are shared with TRBD1. Germline trimming cut 1 base from V and 7 bases from J; bases unmatched to any gene: 19. This CDR3 region has 19 residues. Germline CDR1 is SGHKS and CDR2 is YYEKEE (reference sequence). Here the CDR3 DNA reads TGTGCCAGCAGCTTGTATATAACCGCGGCAGGGGGCTCCGGGCAGCCCCAGCATTTT. Amino acid sequence: CASSLYITAAGGSGQPQHF.

V is TRBV4-3 and J is TRBJ2-3, with TRBD2 identical over 10 bases. This CDR3 has 14 residues. Germline assignment: CDR1 LGHNA and CDR2 YSLEER. The J segment lost 6 bases and the V segment lost 3 bases, leaving 3 bases of the junction unmatched. The CDR3 loop reads CASSHSGGDDTQYF. The CDR3 DNA reads as TGCGCCAGCAGCCACAGCGGGGGGGACGATACGCAGTATTTT.

V is TRBV5-4 and J is TRBJ2-5, with D perhaps TRBD1 (6 bases). The CDR3 has 13 residues. The germline CDR1 and CDR2 sequences are SGHNT and YYREEE (reference sequence). With 2 bases removed from V and 3 bases from J, the gap between germline ends came to 8 bases. CDR3 sequence: CASSFAGEETQYF. As DNA, the CDR3 is TGTGCCAGCAGCTTCGCAGGGGAAGAGACCCAGTACTTC. Using reference TRBV5-4 and TRBJ2-5 for the parts outside the CDR3, the full variable domain is ETGVTQSPTHLIKTRGQQVTLRCSSQSGHNTVSWYQQALGQGPQFIFQYYREEENGRGNFPPRFSGLQFPNYSSELNVNALELDDSALYLCASSFAGEETQYFGPGTRLLVL.